These 8 T cell receptor beta chains originate from one sample sequenced in a study of siplizumab effects on memory and regulatory T cells. Produced via immunoSEQ multiplex PCR; TCRdb's table is partial and in-frame only. The sample lists over 50,000 clones, 83% seen once, with about 3.5% in the top ten. Source material: memory CD4+ T cells sorted from blood. These receptors came from a human donor in good health.

The count of this clone is one. The V gene is TRBV5-4, the J gene TRBJ2-5; 8 nucleotides line up with TRBD1. Germline values: CDR1 SGHNT, CDR2 YYREEE (reference sequence). CDR3 size: 15 residues. The V segment lost 1 base and the J segment 4 bases; nucleotides outside the gene matches: 6. For the CDR3, the DNA is TGTGCCAGCAGCTTGACAGGGGGTAATGGAGAGACCCAGTACTTC. Residues: CASSLTGGNGETQYF.

The chain is built from TRBV4-1 and TRBJ1-6; possibly TRBD1 for D (5 bases). The CDR3 contains 16 residues. Germline V CDR1 and CDR2: MGHRA, YSYEKL. Trimming stripped 5 bases from V and 7 bases from J, with 18 bases between. CDR3 coding DNA: TGCGCCAGCAGCTTAGGTGCGGGACGGCCGAATTCACCCCTCCACTTT. Its protein is CASSLGAGRPNSPLHF.

In this sample, this clone turned up once. The chain couples TRBV4-1 to TRBJ2-7, with 8 bases matching TRBD1. Germline V gives CDR1 MGHRA, CDR2 YSYEKL. The CDR3 runs to 15 residues. After removal of 3 bases from V and 0 bases from J, the junction contained 4 bases not matched to a gene. The CDR3 reads CASSHTGGRSYEQYF. In nucleotides, the CDR3 is TGCGCCAGCAGCCATACAGGGGGTCGCTCCTACGAGCAGTACTTC.

J is TRBJ1-1 and V is TRBV11-2; D perhaps matches TRBD1 (6 bases). With 2 bases removed from V and 5 bases from J, the gap between germline ends came to 12 bases. Germline CDR1 and CDR2: SGHAT and FQNNGV. This CDR3 is built from 14 residues. The CDR3 region is CASSLRGGVTEAFF. The DNA of the CDR3 is TGTGCCAGCAGCTTACGCGGGGGCGTTACTGAAGCTTTCTTT.

The chain recombines TRBV2 with TRBJ2-1, with D maybe TRBD1 (5 bases). V lost 2 bases, J lost 8 bases, and 19 bases lay in between. This CDR3 comprises 16 residues. Germline V gives CDR1 SNHLY, CDR2 FYNNEI. The CDR3 coding sequence is TGTGCCAGCAGTGAACTCCCCCGGACAAAAGGGGATGAGCAGTTCTTC. This gives the protein CASSELPRTKGDEQFF.

The chain carries TRBV5-1 and TRBJ2-3; D possibly matches TRBD1 or TRBD2 (6 bases each). This CDR3 contains 17 residues. Germline CDR1 is SGHRS and CDR2 is YFSETQ. Trimming pared 2 bases from V and 2 bases from J, leaving 18 bases between. CDR3 residues: CASSFSSEGGFTDTQYF. The CDR3, as DNA: TGCGCCAGCAGCTTTTCTAGCGAGGGGGGATTCACAGATACGCAGTATTTT.

The chain combines TRBV29-1 with TRBJ2-1; the D is unclear. There are 13 residues in the CDR3. Germline V gene data show CDR1 as SQVTM and CDR2 as ANQGSEA. V was pared by 5 bases and J by 1 base, with 9 bases between. In DNA form, the CDR3 reads TGCAGCGTTAAAGGAATTTCCTACAATGAGCAGTTCTTC. Amino acid sequence: CSVKGISYNEQFF.

The rearrangement uses TRBV11-2 and TRBJ2-7, with 8 bases aligning to TRBD1. From germline, CDR1 is SGHAT and CDR2 FQNNGV. This CDR3 contains 15 residues. The trim removed 3 bases at V and 2 bases at J, leaving 6 bases unmatched. CDR3 nucleotides: TGTGCCAGCAGCTTCCTTCAGGGGGCAACCTACGAGCAGTACTTC. This encodes CASSFLQGATYEQYF.